This entry lists 21 T cell receptor beta chains sequenced from one sample in a study of post-analysis software for immune sequencing data. Study-wide points: Included in a set of 5 or 6 TRBV segments more frequent in patients than controls were TRBV5-6, TRBV5-1 and TRBV20-1.

Antigens of these TCRs are unknown. Unique molecular identifiers were present in the TCR beta cDNA libraries. MiXCR was run by TCRdb on the PCR reads, yielding one entry per CDR3 protein. The sample records roughly 800,000 distinct CDR3 sequences, about half being singletons. Material: blood. These receptors were obtained from a girl aged 10-17 years with multiple sclerosis.

The J gene is TRBJ2-1, the V gene TRBV14; 8 bases align to TRBD2. With V trimmed by 2 bases and J by 6 bases, 9 bases remained unmatched. The CDR3 runs 16 residues. Germline-derived CDR1 and CDR2 are SGHDN and FVKESK. CDR3 residues: CASSQWREAPGNEQFF. The CDR3 nucleotides read TGTGCCAGCAGCCAATGGCGGGAGGCACCTGGCAATGAGCAGTTCTTC.

This sequence joins TRBV12-3 or TRBV12-4 and TRBJ1-4; 9 nucleotides match TRBD1. The CDR3 runs 20 residues. Trimming removed 3 bases from V and 4 bases from J; junction bases left unmatched: 18. CDR3 sequence: CASSFLRDRVKPRGNEKLFF. The CDR3, as DNA: TGTGCCAGCAGTTTTCTCCGGGACAGGGTGAAACCGCGGGGTAATGAAAAACTGTTTTTT.

This clonotype was seen repeatedly, ten times or more. This chain uses TRBV4-2 with TRBJ2-7; 7 nucleotides match TRBD2. There are 14 residues in the CDR3. V was pared by 1 base and J by 2 bases, with 2 bases of the junction left unmatched. The V gene's germline CDR1 is LGHNA and CDR2 YNFKEQ. The CDR3 sequence: CASSQGGGAYEQYF. The CDR3 region has the DNA TGTGCCAGCAGCCAAGGGGGGGGAGCCTACGAGCAGTACTTC.

In its sample, this clonotype was seen a few times. V and J are TRBV5-4 and TRBJ2-4; tentative D call: TRBD2 (6 bases). Per the germline V gene, CDR1 is SGHNT and CDR2 is YYREEE (reference sequence). V was pared by 5 bases and J by 4 bases, with 19 bases between. The CDR3 is 16 amino acids. The CDR3 loop reads CASREGPNERKNIQYF. The DNA for the CDR3 is TGTGCCAGCAGGGAGGGACCCAACGAAAGAAAAAACATTCAGTACTTC.

This clonotype was seen only a few times. The rearrangement links TRBV20-1 to TRBJ2-3; maybe TRBD2 (5 bases). V lost 4 bases, J lost 2 bases, and 13 bases lay in between. CDR1 DFQATT and CDR2 SNEGSKA come from the germline V gene (reference sequence). This CDR3 contains 14 residues. CDR3 DNA: TGCAGTGCTAATCCTCAGCGGTACACAGATACGCAGTATTTT. Translating gives CSANPQRYTDTQYF.

This clonotype was detected many times. The chain combines TRBV18 with TRBJ1-5; D unclear. The CDR3 has 13 residues. V dropped 3 bases and J dropped 0 bases, with 3 bases sitting between them. Germline CDR1 KGHSH, CDR2 LQKENI. CDR3 DNA sequence: TGTGCCAGCTCACCCGGTAGCAATCAGCCCCAGCATTTT. It encodes CASSPGSNQPQHF.

In its sample, this clonotype was seen once. The rearrangement links TRBV6-6 to TRBJ2-3; D may be TRBD2 (6 bases). The CDR3 sequence is 15 residues long. Germline lookup yields CDR1 MNHNY and CDR2 SVGAGI (reference sequence). V shed 2 bases and J shed 2 bases, with 11 bases lying between them. The CDR3 sequence: CASSYGGATTDTQYF. CDR3 sequence (DNA): TGTGCCAGCAGTTACGGAGGGGCGACCACAGATACGCAGTATTTT.

The J gene is TRBJ2-7, the V gene TRBV7-9; D uncertain. Trimming left V 5 bases short and J 6 bases short, with 17 bases between. The CDR3 spans 14 residues. Germline lookup yields CDR1 SEHNR and CDR2 FQNEAQ (reference sequence). CDR3 region: CASSSPGVLGEQYF. CDR3 bases: TGTGCCAGCAGCAGCCCTGGCGTCCTCGGCGAGCAGTACTTC. The whole variable domain, filled in from reference TRBV7-9 and TRBJ2-7, reads DTGVSQNPRHKITKRGQNVTFRCDPISEHNRLYWYRQTLGQGPEFLTYFQNEAQLEKSRLLSDRFSAERPKGSFSTLEIQRTEQGDSAMYLCASSSPGVLGEQYFGPGTRLTVT.

The chain couples TRBV6-1 to TRBJ1-5, with 8 positions matching TRBD1. Germline loops: CDR1 MNHNS, CDR2 SASEGT. This CDR3 region has 17 residues. With V trimmed by 4 bases and J by 2 bases, 10 bases remained unmatched. CDR3 DNA sequence: TGTGCCAGCAGTGGGGAGACAGGGGTTTTTCGCAATCAGCCCCAGCATTTT. Amino acid sequence: CASSGETGVFRNQPQHF.

This chain links TRBV6-2 or TRBV6-3 with TRBJ2-3; maybe TRBD2 (6 bases). The CDR3 spans 14 residues. Germline V gene data show CDR1 as MNHEY and CDR2 as SVGEGT. The V end lost 8 bases, the J end lost 0 bases, and 12 bases lay between the germline ends. CDR3 coding DNA: TGTGCCAGCCCCCCGGCGGGAAGCACAGATACGCAGTATTTT. Amino acids: CASPPAGSTDTQYF.

V gene TRBV20-1 combines with J gene TRBJ1-2, with 10 bases matching TRBD1. CDR1 is DFQATT, CDR2 SNEGSKA, per germline (reference sequence). V shed 3 bases and J 8 bases; nucleotides not matched to a gene: 12. The CDR3 contains 15 residues. This chain's CDR3 is CSASGQDRGSYGYTF. DNA of the CDR3: TGCAGTGCTAGTGGCCAGGACAGGGGGTCTTACGGCTACACCTTC.

This clonotype has more than one count but fewer than ten. The chain employs TRBV27 and TRBJ2-1; D is unresolved. Germline CDR1 MNHEY, CDR2 SMNVEV (reference sequence). The CDR3 totals 15 residues. Trimming left V 3 bases short and J 6 bases short, with 15 bases between. This CDR3 reads CASSFGPKGGNEQFF. CDR3 nucleotides: TGTGCCAGCAGTTTTGGCCCAAAGGGTGGCAATGAGCAGTTCTTC.

This chain links TRBV9 with TRBJ2-1; D not certain. CDR1 and CDR2 from the germline V gene are SGDLS and YYNGEE. CDR3 size: 14 residues. The V and J ends lost 0 bases and 4 bases respectively, with 8 bases between them. CDR3 sequence: CASSVEDVYNEQFF. The CDR3 DNA reads as TGTGCCAGCAGCGTAGAGGACGTTTACAATGAGCAGTTCTTC. Supplemented by reference TRBV9 and TRBJ2-1, the full variable domain reads DSGVTQTPKHLITATGQRVTLRCSPRSGDLSVYWYQQSLDQGLQFLIQYYNGEERAKGNILERFSAQQFPDLHSELNLSSLELGDSALYFCASSVEDVYNEQFFGPGTRLTVL.

V gene TRBV18 combines with J gene TRBJ1-1; D uncertain. The CDR3 totals 14 residues. Trimming left V 3 bases short and J 0 bases short, with 8 bases between. Germline V gives CDR1 KGHSH, CDR2 LQKENI. CDR3 region: CASSPSAMNTEAFF. CDR3 in DNA: TGTGCCAGCTCACCTTCCGCCATGAACACTGAAGCTTTCTTT. The full variable domain, in which reference TRBV18 and TRBJ1-1 provide the parts outside the CDR3, is NAGVMQNPRHLVRRRGQEARLRCSPMKGHSHVYWYRQLPEEGLKFMVYLQKENIIDESGMPKERFSAEFPKEGPSILRIQQVVRGDSAAYFCASSPSAMNTEAFFGQGTRLTVV.

The chain recombines TRBV10-3 with TRBJ1-2; D is ambiguous. The germline gives CDR1 ENHRY, CDR2 SYGVKD. This CDR3 has 14 residues. V lost 4 bases and J 3 bases, leaving 12 bases between the germline ends. CDR3: CAISADPRDYGYTF. DNA for the CDR3: TGTGCCATCAGTGCGGACCCGAGGGACTATGGCTACACCTTC.

The V and J genes are TRBV5-1 and TRBJ1-2; 7 nucleotides align to TRBD1. Germline V CDR1 and CDR2: SGHRS, YFSETQ. Trimming at V came to 3 bases and at J to 3 bases, leaving 8 bases not matched to a gene. The CDR3 length is 15 residues. The CDR3 DNA is TGCGCCAGCAGCTCATTCGGGACAGCAGACTATGGCTACACCTTC. This encodes CASSSFGTADYGYTF.

This clonotype was seen only a few times. The chain combines TRBV24-1 with TRBJ1-5; D may be TRBD1 (5 bases). The V end was cut by 4 bases, the J end by 7 bases, with 13 bases between. Germline lookup yields CDR1 KGHDR and CDR2 SFDVKD. This CDR3 spans 14 amino acids. CDR3 in amino acids: CATSDAGTVQPQHF. The CDR3 DNA follows: TGTGCCACCAGTGACGCCGGGACCGTCCAGCCCCAGCATTTT.

This clonotype was picked up a small number of times. V and J are TRBV29-1 and TRBJ2-5; TRBD1 or TRBD2 may be the D gene (5 bases each). V was clipped by 3 bases and J by 4 bases, with 12 bases between them. From germline, CDR1 is SQVTM and CDR2 ANQGSEA. The CDR3 is 13 residues long. CDR3 sequence reads: CSVDGGSRETQYF. In nucleotides, the CDR3 is TGCAGCGTTGATGGGGGATCCCGAGAGACCCAGTACTTC.

The chain links TRBV7-9 to TRBJ2-7, with D possibly TRBD2 on 6 matching bases. The CDR3 consists of 14 residues. Trimming removed 4 bases from V and 3 bases from J, with 13 bases in between. Germline V gene data show CDR1 as SEHNR and CDR2 as FQNEAQ (reference sequence). CDR3 in DNA: TGTGCCAGCAGCTCAGCGGGTGGGATCTACGAGCAGTACTTC. Translation gives CASSSAGGIYEQYF.

A few counts support this clonotype. DNA for the CDR3: TGTGCCATCAGTGCAGTGGGAGGAGGCTCCTACAATGAGCAGTTCTTC. This encodes CAISAVGGGSYNEQFF. The chain is built from TRBV10-3 and TRBJ2-1; D is perhaps TRBD2 (6 bases). Germline V gene lookup returns CDR1 ENHRY and CDR2 SYGVKD. The CDR3 is 16 amino acids. The V gene lost 4 bases and the J gene lost 0 bases, with 13 bases spanning the gap.

J is TRBJ2-3 and V is TRBV7-9; D is tentatively TRBD1 or TRBD2 (5 bases each). Germline V lookup: CDR1 SEHNR, CDR2 FQNEAQ (reference sequence). The CDR3 consists of 16 residues. With 3 bases removed from V and 3 bases from J, the gap between germline ends came to 16 bases. The chain's CDR3 is CASSFPGWGRTDTQYF. For the CDR3, the DNA is TGTGCCAGCAGCTTCCCGGGGTGGGGGAGAACAGATACGCAGTATTTT.